This T cell receptor (beta chain) was sequenced for a study of cytomegalovirus exposure and HLA in healthy donors. Findings and limits, study-wide: The study designated about 160 TCR beta chains cytomegalovirus-associated.

Concerning this clone: No antigen is known for it.

The study ran its PCR with 60 Vbeta and 13 Jbeta primers. TCRdb's table, derived via immunoSEQ multiplex PCR, lists solely in-frame clones and lacks some. This table holds fewer than 250,000 clones, roughly four fifths found once. The CDR3 contains 14 residues. CDR1 and CDR2 from the germline V gene are MDHEN and SYDVKM. V trimming: 2 bases; J trimming: 6 bases; junction bases outside the gene matches: 2. The J gene is TRBJ2-1, the V gene TRBV28, with 9 positions matching TRBD2. The specimen was PBMCs. The sequence was collected from a woman in her 30s in good health and CMV-seropositive. Here the CDR3 DNA reads TGTGCCAGCAGTTTAAGCGGGAGGATCAATGAGCAGTTCTTC. Translating gives CASSLSGRINEQFF.